These T cell receptor beta chains were read from a single sample in a study of cytomegalovirus exposure and HLA in healthy donors. Method: immunoSEQ multiplex PCR; TCRdb's copy keeps in-frame clones and lacks some. The data hold over 150,000 clones, with roughly 80% observed a single time. Sequencing was carried out using PBMCs. All receptors come from a man aged 30 to 39 in good health and CMV-seronegative. Both conserved end residues are part of each CDR3. The D gene is left open where the match is weak. Clone size is shown for a subset of rows, as once, few, many or a class of expanded clone.

clone_size,d_call,j_call,v_call,cdr3_aa,cdr3_nt
NA,NA,TRBJ1-5,TRBV7-2,CASRLGLNQPQHF,TGTGCCAGCAGGTTGGGACTTAATCAGCCCCAGCATTTT
NA,NA,TRBJ2-1,TRBV25-1,CASKKGGVSYNEQFF,TGTGCCAGCAAAAAAGGGGGGGTATCCTACAATGAGCAGTTCTTC
NA,TRBD2,TRBJ2-7,TRBV10-3,CAISDLAGPEGVLYEQYF,TGTGCCATCAGTGATCTAGCGGGACCTGAGGGGGTTCTCTACGAGCAGTACTTC
NA,NA,TRBJ2-3,TRBV2,CASMGGNGRTDTQYF,TGTGCCAGCATGGGCGGGAATGGGAGGACAGATACGCAGTATTTT
few,NA,TRBJ2-1,TRBV12-5,CASGTGLLNEQFF,TGTGCTAGTGGGACGGGACTCCTCAATGAGCAGTTCTTC
few,TRBD1,TRBJ2-3,TRBV19,CATSTGGDTQYF,TGTGCCACTAGTACAGGGGGGGATACGCAGTATTTT
NA,NA,TRBJ1-1,TRBV28,CASSPMGGTEAFF,TGTGCCAGCAGCCCGATGGGGGGTACTGAAGCTTTCTTT
NA,NA,TRBJ2-2,TRBV5-4,CASSLDPSGELFF,TGTGCCAGCAGCTTGGACCCGAGCGGGGAGCTGTTTTTT
NA,TRBD1,TRBJ1-2,TRBV5-1,CASSLGTGISGYTF,TGCGCCAGCAGCTTGGGGACAGGTATAAGTGGCTACACCTTC
NA,TRBD2,TRBJ2-3,TRBV9,CASSVTAGGFGGDTQYF,TGTGCCAGCAGCGTAACAGCGGGAGGGTTCGGGGGAGATACGCAGTATTTT
NA,TRBD1,TRBJ1-2,TRBV13,CASSLRIRDRGPNTF,TGTGCCAGCAGCTTAAGGATTAGGGACAGGGGGCCGAACACCTTC
NA,NA,TRBJ1-5,TRBV5-1,CASSLGEGGDQPQHF,TGCGCCAGCAGCTTGGGGGAGGGGGGGGATCAGCCCCAGCATTTT
NA,NA,TRBJ1-2,TRBV7-9,CASSRTLGQLFNYGYTF,TGTGCCAGCAGCCGTACTCTGGGACAACTTTTTAACTATGGCTACACCTTC
few,TRBD1,TRBJ1-2,TRBV29-1,CSAAGQGYGYTF,TGCAGCGCTGCCGGACAGGGCTATGGCTACACCTTC
NA,TRBD1,TRBJ2-7,TRBV6-5,CASSYSIRQGNNEQYF,TGTGCCAGCAGTTACTCCATCCGACAGGGGAATAACGAGCAGTACTTC
few,NA,TRBJ1-1,TRBV11-2,CASSLDRVNTEAFF,TGTGCCAGCAGCTTAGATCGGGTGAACACTGAAGCTTTCTTT
few,NA,TRBJ1-4,TRBV19,CATRIGGSEKLFF,TGTGCCACGAGGATCGGAGGTTCGGAAAAACTGTTTTTT
NA,TRBD1,TRBJ2-7,TRBV27,CASSFSGQGYEQYF,TGTGCCAGCAGTTTTAGCGGACAGGGCTACGAGCAGTACTTC
NA,NA,TRBJ2-3,TRBV7-3,CASSSGGHATDTQYF,TGTGCCAGCAGCTCGGGGGGCCATGCTACAGATACGCAGTATTTT
NA,NA,TRBJ2-1,TRBV19,CASSPYMGRGISYNEQFF,TGTGCCAGTAGCCCTTATATGGGCCGGGGTATCTCCTACAATGAGCAGTTCTTC
few,NA,TRBJ1-1,TRBV28,CASTLDSNTEAFF,TGTGCCAGCACCTTGGACTCAAACACTGAAGCTTTCTTT
NA,NA,TRBJ1-1,TRBV28,CASSLYRDDTEAFF,TGTGCCAGCAGTTTATACAGGGATGACACTGAAGCTTTCTTT
NA,NA,TRBJ1-4,TRBV5-1,CASSFSGGIDEKLFF,TGCGCCAGCAGCTTTAGCGGGGGCATAGACGAAAAACTGTTTTTT
NA,NA,TRBJ1-5,TRBV30,CAWGWAGDQPQHF,TGTGCCTGGGGCTGGGCGGGGGACCAGCCCCAGCATTTT
NA,NA,TRBJ2-3,TRBV7-9,CASSHGQWDTDTQYF,TGTGCCAGCAGTCACGGACAGTGGGACACAGATACGCAGTATTTT
NA,NA,TRBJ2-5,TRBV28,CASIPRTEETQYF,TGTGCCAGCATCCCTCGGACAGAAGAGACCCAGTACTTC
once,NA,TRBJ1-5,TRBV27,CASKSAGGWAQPQHF,TGTGCCAGCAAATCTGCTGGGGGGTGGGCTCAGCCCCAGCATTTT